This T cell receptor beta chain was profiled in a study of blood T cell repertoires in COVID-19. Study-level information: Material from acute and convalescent COVID-19 was sourced from the United States, Italy and Spain. The analysed material was cDNA or gDNA that came from T cells, B-cell-depleted T cells, or PBMCs.

Per the study methods: Reference gene primer amplification in the assay estimated nucleated cell counts. The method was immunoSEQ multiplex PCR; TCRdb's version includes in-frame clones alone and lacks a portion of them. V and J calls and clone size are as listed in that table; D and trimming were resolved from the DNA. The sample consists of approximately 110,000 clones, 85% of them appearing once. Germline CDR1 LGHDT, CDR2 YNNKEL (reference sequence). With 1 base removed from V and 0 bases from J, the gap between germline ends came to 11 bases. The CDR3 is made up of 16 amino acids. This receptor was obtained from a human donor in a cohort sampled during active COVID-19. The chain joins TRBV3-1 (or the pseudogene TRBV3-2) to TRBJ2-3; tentatively, D is TRBD2 (6 bases). The sequenced sample consisted of peripheral blood. CDR3 bases: TGTGCCAGCAGCCAAGGGCGGGGCACGAGCACAGATACGCAGTATTTT. This codes for CASSQGRGTSTDTQYF.